Below, 19 T cell receptor beta chains from the same sample are listed, as sequenced in a study of PD-L1 blockade in urothelial cancer. Clones were read by immunoSEQ multiplex PCR, and TCRdb kept only the in-frame ones, dropping some. The sample consists of fewer than 55,000 clones, roughly 78% of them appearing once. This material consisted of PBMCs, taken around atezolizumab (anti-PD-L1) treatment. These receptors came from an older man with urothelial cancer.

The V and J genes are TRBV9 and TRBJ1-4, with 10 bases that match TRBD1. CDR1 is SGDLS and CDR2 is YYNGEE in the germline V gene. The ends lost 4 bases at V and 8 bases at J; junction bases unmatched: 8. This CDR3 comprises 15 residues. CDR3 sequence reads: CASSPRQGAGEKLFF. The DNA for the CDR3 is TGTGCCAGCAGCCCCCGACAGGGGGCAGGAGAAAAACTGTTTTTT.

CDR3 in amino acids: CASSIDSGNYGYTF. CDR3 DNA: TGTGCCAGTAGTATAGACTCGGGGAACTATGGCTACACCTTC. The chain is built from TRBV19 and TRBJ1-2; D gene unclear. This CDR3 has 14 amino acids. The germline V gene has CDR1 LNHDA and CDR2 SQIVND (reference sequence). Trimming removed 0 bases at V and 2 bases at J, with 7 bases between. The full variable domain, rest sourced from reference TRBV19 and TRBJ1-2, is DGGITQSPKYLFRKEGQNVTLSCEQNLNHDAMYWYRQDPGQGLRLIYYSQIVNDFQKGDIAEGYSVSREKKESFPLTVTSAQKNPTAFYLCASSIDSGNYGYTFGSGTRLTVV.

V is TRBV19 and J is TRBJ2-7; D might be TRBD2 (7 bases). Germline loops: CDR1 LNHDA, CDR2 SQIVND (reference sequence). Trimming cost V 6 bases and J 6 bases, with 12 bases left between them. CDR3 length: 12 residues. The CDR3 sequence: CASSVRGAEQYF. CDR3 nucleotide sequence: TGTGCCAGTAGCGTCCGGGGGGCCGAGCAGTACTTC.

J is TRBJ2-7 and V is TRBV19, with D perhaps TRBD1 (5 bases). The germline V gene encodes CDR1 LNHDA and CDR2 SQIVND (reference sequence). There are 13 residues in the CDR3. Trimming took 5 bases from V and 4 from J, leaving 12 bases between them. The CDR3 protein is CASSPARAYEQYF. The CDR3 coding sequence is TGTGCCAGTAGTCCGGCCAGGGCTTACGAGCAGTACTTC.

V usage is TRBV5-4 and J usage is TRBJ1-1; D possibly corresponds to TRBD1 (5 bases). This CDR3 comprises 12 residues. Trimming shortened V by 4 bases and J by 6 bases, and 10 bases separated the two germline ends. Germline V gene data show CDR1 as SGHNT and CDR2 as YYREEE (reference sequence). The CDR3 loop is CASSPAGPEAFF. Here the CDR3 DNA reads TGTGCCAGCAGCCCAGCGGGGCCTGAAGCTTTCTTT.

The chain has TRBV29-1 and TRBJ2-3, with D possibly being TRBD1 (6 bases). This CDR3 region has 14 residues. Looked up from germline, CDR1 is SQVTM and CDR2 is ANQGSEA. The ends were cut back, 7 bases at V and 0 bases at J, with 14 bases in the middle. Here the CDR3 reads CSAGRGSSTDTQYF. The CDR3 nucleotides read TGCAGCGCCGGAAGGGGGTCTAGCACAGATACGCAGTATTTT.

The rearrangement joins TRBV5-6 to TRBJ2-7; tentative D call: TRBD2 (6 bases). Trimming took off 4 bases at V and 6 bases at J, with 20 bases between the two ends. CDR1 and CDR2 (germline): SGHDT, YYEEEE. The CDR3 loop spans 15 amino acids. CDR3 amino acids: CASSPGTGDDREQYF. In nucleotides, the CDR3 is TGTGCCAGCAGCCCGGGGACTGGTGACGATCGCGAGCAGTACTTC.

This clone was recorded only once. This chain links TRBV19 with TRBJ2-1, with D possibly TRBD2 on 5 matching bases. V gave up 2 bases and J gave up 8 bases, with 10 bases separating them. Germline V gene lookup returns CDR1 LNHDA and CDR2 SQIVND (reference sequence). The CDR3 totals 13 residues. The chain's CDR3 is CASSIRGYDEQFF. DNA for the CDR3: TGTGCCAGTAGTATAAGAGGGTACGATGAGCAGTTCTTC.

The chain links TRBV6-5 to TRBJ1-2; D not resolved. V lost 6 bases and J lost 6, with 20 bases in between. This CDR3 spans 15 amino acids. Germline V CDR1 and CDR2: MNHEY, SVGAGI. This chain's CDR3 is CASSPAGPPGDGYTF. The CDR3 DNA follows: TGTGCCAGCAGCCCTGCCGGGCCCCCCGGGGATGGCTACACCTTC.

The count of this clone is one. The chain couples TRBV6-4 to TRBJ1-3; maybe TRBD1 (6 bases). Deletions cut 0 bases from V and 0 bases from J, with 21 bases between. The CDR3 extends over 20 amino acids. The V gene's germline CDR1 is MRHNA and CDR2 SNTAGT. In DNA form, the CDR3 reads TGTGCCAGCAGTGACTCGAAAGCGGCAGGGGCTTGCTTCTCTGGAAACACCATATATTTT. Amino acids: CASSDSKAAGACFSGNTIYF.

V is TRBV7-2 and J is TRBJ2-3; the D gene is possibly TRBD1 (6 bases). The germline V gene encodes CDR1 SGHTA and CDR2 FQGNSA. V dropped 7 bases and J dropped 0 bases, with 11 bases sitting between them. The CDR3 extends over 14 amino acids. DNA for the CDR3: TGTGCCAGCAAGGGACAACCCAGCACAGATACGCAGTATTTT. Translated: CASKGQPSTDTQYF.

This rearrangement joins TRBV6-6 to TRBJ1-3; 7 nucleotides align to TRBD1. The CDR3 runs to 14 residues. J was trimmed by 0 bases and V by 5 bases; bases with no gene match: 1. CDR1 is MNHNY and CDR2 is SVGAGI in the germline V gene (reference sequence). The CDR3 protein is CASSGTASGNTIYF. CDR3 nucleotides: TGTGCCAGCAGTGGGACAGCCTCTGGAAACACCATATATTTT.

The V call is TRBV2, the J call TRBJ1-5, with unresolved D. CDR3 length: 16 amino acids. V was pared by 3 bases and J by 3 bases, with 15 bases between. CDR1 SNHLY and CDR2 FYNNEI come from the germline V gene. The CDR3 loop reads CASSDTGIRINQPQHF. Written as DNA, the CDR3 is TGTGCCAGCAGTGATACCGGGATAAGAATCAATCAGCCCCAGCATTTT.

The chain couples TRBV20-1 to TRBJ1-2, with no clear D. The V and J ends lost 1 base and 12 bases respectively, with 12 bases between them. Per the germline V gene, CDR1 is DFQATT and CDR2 is SNEGSKA (reference sequence). CDR3 length equals 11 residues. The DNA for the CDR3 is TGCAGTGCTAGAGGAGGAGAAGGCCACACCTTC. Translated: CSARGGEGHTF.

The chain employs TRBV29-1 and TRBJ2-5; 7 bases line up with TRBD1. Germline CDR1 is SQVTM and CDR2 is ANQGSEA. This CDR3 contains 13 residues. The junction had 9 bases not matched to a gene; V was cut back by 6 bases and J by 5 bases. CDR3 sequence (DNA): TGCAGCGTCCGCGACAGGGTAGAGGAGACCCAGTACTTC. This gives the protein CSVRDRVEETQYF.

The rearrangement links TRBV9 to TRBJ2-1; D ambiguous. Between the trimmed V and J ends, which lost 0 bases and 4 bases, there was a span of 5 bases. Germline-derived CDR1 and CDR2 are SGDLS and YYNGEE. The CDR3 has 13 residues. In nucleotides, the CDR3 is TGTGCCAGCAGCGTAGCCCAGTACAATGAGCAGTTCTTC. This codes for CASSVAQYNEQFF.

The chain employs TRBV7-6 and TRBJ2-1; 7 positions match TRBD1. Germline CDR1 reads SGHVS; CDR2 reads FNYEAQ. The CDR3 totals 16 residues. V lost 0 bases, J lost 0 bases, and 2 bases stayed unmatched. CDR3 region: CASSLAPGGSYNEQFF. DNA for the CDR3: TGTGCCAGCAGCTTAGCCCCAGGGGGCTCCTACAATGAGCAGTTCTTC.

The gene calls are TRBV4-1 and TRBJ2-7; the match to TRBD2 covers 9 bases. Trimming at V came to 0 bases and at J to 6 bases, leaving 9 bases not matched to a gene. Germline values: CDR1 MGHRA, CDR2 YSYEKL. This CDR3 comprises 16 residues. The CDR3 sequence: CASSQDRASGVSEQYF. CDR3 sequence (DNA): TGCGCCAGCAGCCAAGATCGGGCTAGCGGGGTGTCCGAGCAGTACTTC.

The J gene is TRBJ1-1, the V gene TRBV29-1; no reliable D call. The CDR3 has 13 residues. CDR1 is SQVTM, CDR2 ANQGSEA, per germline. Trimming cost V 8 bases and J 1 base, with 14 bases left between them. The CDR3 DNA sequence: TGCAGCAGTGGGGAGGGTTCGAACACTGAAGCTTTCTTT. This translates into CSSGEGSNTEAFF.